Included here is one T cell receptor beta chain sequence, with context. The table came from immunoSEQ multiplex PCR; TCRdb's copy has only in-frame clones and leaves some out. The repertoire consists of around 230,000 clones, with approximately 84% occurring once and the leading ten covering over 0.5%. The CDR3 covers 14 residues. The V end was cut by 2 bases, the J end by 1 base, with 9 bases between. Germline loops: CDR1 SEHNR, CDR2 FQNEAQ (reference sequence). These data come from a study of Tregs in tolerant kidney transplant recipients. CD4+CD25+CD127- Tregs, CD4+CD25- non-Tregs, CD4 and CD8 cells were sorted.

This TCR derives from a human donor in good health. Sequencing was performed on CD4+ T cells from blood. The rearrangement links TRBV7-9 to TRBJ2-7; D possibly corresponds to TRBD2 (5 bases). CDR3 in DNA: TGTGCCAGCAGCTTACCTAGCAGATCCTACGAGCAGTACTTC. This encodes CASSLPSRSYEQYF.